This TCR beta chain was sequenced for a study of cytomegalovirus exposure and HLA in healthy donors. Looking at the study overall: The 130 or so validation repertoires, a later analysis reported, used the same platform as the approximately 650 first-cohort repertoires. General observations from the study: Specificity for CMV antigens was confirmed in vitro for a few of the CMV-associated chains. The classifier, whose performance was assessed in both the original and validation cohorts, reportedly diagnosed cytomegalovirus status with high specificity and sensitivity. The study designated roughly 160 TCR beta chains cytomegalovirus-associated.

Trimming removed 1 base from V and 8 bases from J; junction bases left unmatched: 11. This CDR3 spans 16 amino acids. Per germline, CDR1 SEHNR and CDR2 FQNEAQ (reference sequence). Profiling relied on immunoSEQ multiplex PCR, and the TCRdb table lists in-frame clones only, not all of them. The profile shows over 120,000 clones, over 80% of them singletons. On this clone: Its antigen is still unknown.

The receptor was isolated from a woman aged 25 to 45 in good health and CMV-seropositive. This chain connects TRBV7-9 to TRBJ2-1; 7 nucleotides agree with TRBD1. Input material: PBMCs. Here the CDR3 reads CASSLVRGLARDEQFF. The DNA of the CDR3 is TGTGCCAGCAGCTTAGTAAGGGGGCTAGCTCGCGATGAGCAGTTCTTC.